Listed below are T cell receptor beta chains from one sample, sequenced in a study of PD-L1 blockade in urothelial cancer. Sequencing was performed with immunoSEQ multiplex PCR; in TCRdb, only in-frame clones are kept and a portion is missing. The sample lists around 21,000 clones, approximately 82% occurring once. Sequencing used PBMCs, obtained around atezolizumab (anti-PD-L1) treatment. The receptors shown here come from a man in his fifties or sixties with urothelial cancer. Each CDR3 is given with its conserved first and last residue. A D gene is named only where the DNA matches it firmly. Clone size is stated in some rows and not others, as once, few, many or a class when expanded.

CDR3: CASSWGQGGQETQYF; DNA: TGTGCCAGCAGCTGGGGACAGGGTGGACAAGAGACCCAGTACTTC; size: NA; J: TRBJ2-5; D: TRBD1; V: TRBV5-8
CDR3: CASSYSELAGPDTQYF; DNA: TGTGCCAGCAGTTACTCGGAGCTAGCGGGACCAGATACGCAGTATTTT; size: few; J: TRBJ2-3; D: TRBD2; V: TRBV6-5
CDR3: CASSFPRSGYTF; DNA: TGTGCCAGCAGCTTCCCAAGGAGTGGCTACACCTTC; size: NA; J: TRBJ1-2; D: NA; V: TRBV5-8
CDR3: CASKLAGDYTGELFF; DNA: TGTGCCAGCAAACTAGCGGGGGACTACACCGGGGAGCTGTTTTTT; size: NA; J: TRBJ2-2; D: TRBD2; V: TRBV28
CDR3: CASSYTPTGAGYTF; DNA: TGTGCCAGCAGTTACACCCCGACAGGGGCCGGCTACACCTTC; size: few; J: TRBJ1-2; D: TRBD1; V: TRBV6-5
CDR3: CASSLRLSGRDYEQYF; DNA: TGCGCCAGCAGCTTACGACTTAGCGGGAGGGATTACGAGCAGTACTTC; size: few; J: TRBJ2-7; D: TRBD2; V: TRBV5-1
CDR3: CASSRGQGTDEQYF; DNA: TGCGCCAGCAGTCGGGGACAGGGGACGGACGAGCAGTACTTC; size: NA; J: TRBJ2-7; D: TRBD1; V: TRBV5-1
CDR3: CASSQTGFTEAFF; DNA: TGCGCCAGCAGCCAGACAGGGTTCACTGAAGCTTTCTTT; size: NA; J: TRBJ1-1; D: TRBD1; V: TRBV5-1
CDR3: CASNQGDGQNTEAFF; DNA: TGTGCCAGCAATCAGGGTGACGGCCAGAACACTGAAGCTTTCTTT; size: NA; J: TRBJ1-1; D: NA; V: TRBV4-2
CDR3: CASTGQGGHEQYF; DNA: TGTGCCAGCACCGGACAGGGGGGCCACGAGCAGTACTTC; size: NA; J: TRBJ2-7; D: TRBD1; V: TRBV9
CDR3: CASRGTGDYGYTF; DNA: TGTGCCAGCAGAGGGACAGGGGACTATGGCTACACCTTC; size: NA; J: TRBJ1-2; D: TRBD1; V: TRBV6-5
CDR3: CATSSQRGPETQYF; DNA: TGTGCCACCAGCAGCCAGCGGGGGCCAGAGACCCAGTACTTC; size: NA; J: TRBJ2-5; D: TRBD2; V: TRBV15
CDR3: CASSLAGGMNTEAFF; DNA: TGTGCCAGCAGCTTGGCGGGAGGTATGAACACTGAAGCTTTCTTT; size: NA; J: TRBJ1-1; D: NA; V: TRBV5-4
CDR3: CASSSDRGRWGYTF; DNA: TGTGCCAGCAGCTCGGACAGGGGGAGATGGGGCTACACCTTC; size: NA; J: TRBJ1-2; D: TRBD1; V: TRBV5-4
CDR3: CASTGVQSSYNEQFF; DNA: TGTGCCAGTACGGGGGTCCAGAGCTCCTACAATGAGCAGTTCTTC; size: NA; J: TRBJ2-1; D: NA; V: TRBV19
CDR3: CASSLGPGTSGRANEQFF; DNA: TGTGCCAGCAGCTTAGGTCCCGGGACTAGCGGGAGGGCCAATGAGCAGTTCTTC; size: NA; J: TRBJ2-1; D: TRBD2; V: TRBV7-9
CDR3: CATSPGLAGGLAYNEQFF; DNA: TGTGCCACCTCACCGGGACTAGCGGGAGGGTTAGCCTACAATGAGCAGTTCTTC; size: NA; J: TRBJ2-1; D: TRBD2; V: TRBV15
CDR3: CASTLGGRRTGELFF; DNA: TGTGCCAGTACCCTCGGGGGGCGAAGAACCGGGGAGCTGTTTTTT; size: NA; J: TRBJ2-2; D: NA; V: TRBV28
CDR3: CASSDGQVRGNIQYF; DNA: TGCGCCAGCAGTGATGGCCAGGTTCGGGGAAACATTCAGTACTTC; size: NA; J: TRBJ2-4; D: NA; V: TRBV10-2
CDR3: CASNSGRTDSNQPQHF; DNA: TGCGCCAGCAATTCCGGCCGGACAGATAGCAATCAGCCCCAGCATTTT; size: NA; J: TRBJ1-5; D: NA; V: TRBV10-1
CDR3: CASSLGLGGIGNNEQFF; DNA: TGTGCCAGCAGCTTAGGTTTGGGCGGGATAGGGAATAATGAGCAGTTCTTC; size: NA; J: TRBJ2-1; D: NA; V: TRBV11-2
CDR3: CASSPGGQGFYGYTF; DNA: TGTGCCAGTAGTCCTGGGGGACAGGGATTCTATGGCTACACCTTC; size: NA; J: TRBJ1-2; D: TRBD1; V: TRBV19
CDR3: CAWSVGQGITEAFF; DNA: TGTGCCTGGAGTGTGGGACAGGGGATCACTGAAGCTTTCTTT; size: NA; J: TRBJ1-1; D: TRBD1; V: TRBV30
CDR3: CASNRGDGYTF; DNA: TGTGCCAGCAATAGGGGCGATGGCTACACCTTC; size: few; J: TRBJ1-2; D: NA; V: TRBV2
CDR3: CASSLGSAGGERTDTQYF; DNA: TGTGCCAGCAGCTTAGGCTCCGCTGGCGGGGAGAGGACAGATACGCAGTATTTT; size: NA; J: TRBJ2-3; D: NA; V: TRBV11-3
CDR3: CASSLAAGGTSPLHF; DNA: TGTGCCAGCAGCTTAGCGGCAGGGGGAACCTCACCCCTCCACTTT; size: NA; J: TRBJ1-6; D: TRBD1; V: TRBV7-9
CDR3: CASSSPATAGGNQPQHF; DNA: TGTGCCAGCAGCTCCCCGGCTACGGCAGGGGGTAATCAGCCCCAGCATTTT; size: NA; J: TRBJ1-5; D: TRBD1; V: TRBV7-8
CDR3: CASSGLQGVEQFF; DNA: TGCGCCAGCAGCGGATTACAGGGGGTTGAGCAGTTCTTC; size: NA; J: TRBJ2-1; D: TRBD1; V: TRBV5-1
CDR3: CASSGGTSGIYEQYF; DNA: TGTGCCAGCAGCGGAGGGACTAGCGGAATCTACGAGCAGTACTTC; size: NA; J: TRBJ2-7; D: TRBD2; V: TRBV9
CDR3: CASSARQGAGEQYF; DNA: TGTGCCAGCAGCGCACGACAGGGGGCGGGGGAGCAGTACTTC; size: NA; J: TRBJ2-7; D: TRBD1; V: TRBV5-4
CDR3: CASSLGVFQYF; DNA: TGTGCCAGCAGCCTCGGAGTGTTTCAGTACTTC; size: NA; J: TRBJ2-7; D: NA; V: TRBV7-2
CDR3: CASSPGQGVLAHTETQYF; DNA: TGCGCCAGCAGCCCGGGACAGGGGGTTCTAGCGCATACAGAGACCCAGTACTTC; size: NA; J: TRBJ2-5; D: TRBD1; V: TRBV5-1
CDR3: CASSLGQTFRNSPLHF; DNA: TGTGCCAGCAGCCTGGGACAGACCTTTCGTAATTCACCCCTCCACTTT; size: few; J: TRBJ1-6; D: TRBD1; V: TRBV7-2
CDR3: CASSLDVGGSVETQYF; DNA: TGCGCCAGCAGCTTGGACGTGGGGGGGTCAGTAGAGACCCAGTACTTC; size: few; J: TRBJ2-5; D: TRBD2; V: TRBV5-1
CDR3: CASSLGRGSGNTIYF; DNA: TGTGCCAGCAGTTTAGGCAGGGGCTCTGGAAACACCATATATTTT; size: once; J: TRBJ1-3; D: NA; V: TRBV28
CDR3: CASSLEGQGQGSQYF; DNA: TGCGCCAGCAGCTTGGAAGGGCAAGGGCAGGGTTCGCAGTATTTT; size: NA; J: TRBJ2-3; D: NA; V: TRBV5-1
CDR3: CASRYGSTQETQYF; DNA: TGTGCCAGTAGGTACGGGAGCACCCAAGAGACCCAGTACTTC; size: NA; J: TRBJ2-5; D: NA; V: TRBV19
CDR3: CAWSRQVGRRTDTQYF; DNA: TGTGCCTGGAGTCGACAGGTTGGGCGGAGGACAGATACGCAGTATTTT; size: NA; J: TRBJ2-3; D: NA; V: TRBV30
CDR3: CASSASSSSIGLFTDTQYF; DNA: TGTGCCAGCAGCGCCAGTAGTAGTTCTATCGGACTTTTTACAGATACGCAGTATTTT; size: NA; J: TRBJ2-3; D: NA; V: TRBV9
CDR3: CASSLRPQGADEQYF; DNA: TGTGCCAGCAGCTTACGCCCGCAGGGGGCTGACGAGCAGTACTTC; size: NA; J: TRBJ2-7; D: TRBD1; V: TRBV7-9
CDR3: CASSVDQGEQFF; DNA: TGTGCCAGCAGCGTAGATCAGGGTGAGCAGTTCTTC; size: NA; J: TRBJ2-1; D: NA; V: TRBV9
CDR3: CASTWQLNTEAFF; DNA: TGTGCCAGCACCTGGCAGTTGAACACTGAAGCTTTCTTT; size: NA; J: TRBJ1-1; D: NA; V: TRBV6-5
CDR3: CASSAEGNSPLHF; DNA: TGTGCCAGCAGTGCCGAGGGTAATTCACCCCTCCACTTT; size: NA; J: TRBJ1-6; D: NA; V: TRBV6-5
CDR3: CASSVGAGAYNEQFF; DNA: TGTGCCAGCAGCGTAGGAGCGGGGGCCTACAATGAGCAGTTCTTC; size: once; J: TRBJ2-1; D: TRBD2; V: TRBV9
CDR3: CASSLFWAGQNTEAFF; DNA: TGCGCCAGCAGCTTGTTCTGGGCAGGGCAGAACACTGAAGCTTTCTTT; size: NA; J: TRBJ1-1; D: NA; V: TRBV5-1
CDR3: CASSVKTGSDYTF; DNA: TGTGCCAGCAGTGTCAAGACAGGTTCGGACTACACCTTC; size: NA; J: TRBJ1-2; D: NA; V: TRBV2
CDR3: CASSLAWQGAEAFF; DNA: TGTGCCAGCAGCTTAGCGTGGCAGGGCGCTGAAGCTTTCTTT; size: NA; J: TRBJ1-1; D: NA; V: TRBV7-2
CDR3: CASSLRQTSEAFF; DNA: TGTGCCAGCAGCTTGCGGCAGACGAGCGAAGCTTTCTTT; size: NA; J: TRBJ1-1; D: NA; V: TRBV7-9
CDR3: CASSEEGAMNSPLHF; DNA: TGTGCCAGCAGTGAAGAGGGGGCGATGAATTCACCCCTCCACTTT; size: NA; J: TRBJ1-6; D: TRBD1; V: TRBV6-1
CDR3: CSVGRRTGQDYGYTF; DNA: TGCAGCGTTGGCAGAAGGACAGGGCAGGACTATGGCTACACCTTC; size: NA; J: TRBJ1-2; D: TRBD1; V: TRBV29-1
CDR3: CASSARTGYSYNEQFF; DNA: TGTGCCAGCAGTGCTCGGACAGGCTACTCCTACAATGAGCAGTTCTTC; size: NA; J: TRBJ2-1; D: TRBD1; V: TRBV6-1
CDR3: CASSAPKGDRGREKLFF; DNA: TGTGCCAGCAGCGCCCCGAAAGGGGACAGGGGGCGGGAAAAACTGTTTTTT; size: once; J: TRBJ1-4; D: TRBD1; V: TRBV7-8
CDR3: CASSLARGQGRFQETQYF; DNA: TGCGCCAGCAGCCTGGCCCGAGGACAGGGGAGGTTCCAAGAGACCCAGTACTTC; size: NA; J: TRBJ2-5; D: TRBD1; V: TRBV5-1
CDR3: CASKGGRPITYEQYF; DNA: TGTGCCAGCAAGGGAGGGAGGCCCATCACCTACGAGCAGTACTTC; size: NA; J: TRBJ2-7; D: NA; V: TRBV21-1
CDR3: CASSLDQTGGPKTGELFF; DNA: TGTGCCAGCAGCTTAGATCAAACAGGGGGGCCTAAGACCGGGGAGCTGTTTTTT; size: once; J: TRBJ2-2; D: TRBD1; V: TRBV11-3
CDR3: CAISEGAGLSDEQFF; DNA: TGTGCCATCAGTGAGGGGGCGGGATTATCGGATGAGCAGTTCTTC; size: NA; J: TRBJ2-1; D: NA; V: TRBV10-3
CDR3: CASSRGTGGGTEAFF; DNA: TGCGCCAGCAGCCGAGGGACAGGGGGGGGCACTGAAGCTTTCTTT; size: NA; J: TRBJ1-1; D: TRBD1; V: TRBV4-1
CDR3: CASSLGGEVDTQYF; DNA: TGCGCCAGCAGCTTGGGGGGAGAGGTAGATACGCAGTATTTT; size: NA; J: TRBJ2-3; D: NA; V: TRBV5-1
CDR3: CATSTGTSDTGELFF; DNA: TGTGCCACCAGCACCGGGACTAGCGACACCGGGGAGCTGTTTTTT; size: NA; J: TRBJ2-2; D: TRBD2; V: TRBV15
CDR3: CAWKGTSGRAANEQFF; DNA: TGTGCCTGGAAGGGGACTAGCGGGAGGGCCGCCAATGAGCAGTTCTTC; size: NA; J: TRBJ2-1; D: TRBD2; V: TRBV30